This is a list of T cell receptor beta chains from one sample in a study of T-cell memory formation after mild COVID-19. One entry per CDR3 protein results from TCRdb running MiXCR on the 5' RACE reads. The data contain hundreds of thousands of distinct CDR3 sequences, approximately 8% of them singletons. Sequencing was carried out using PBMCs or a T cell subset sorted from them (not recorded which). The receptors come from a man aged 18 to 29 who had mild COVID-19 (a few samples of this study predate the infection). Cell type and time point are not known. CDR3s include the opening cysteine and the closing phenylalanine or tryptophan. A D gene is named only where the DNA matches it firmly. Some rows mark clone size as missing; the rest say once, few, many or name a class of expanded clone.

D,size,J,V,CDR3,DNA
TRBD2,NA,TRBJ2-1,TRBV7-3,CASSLLAGEYNEQFF,TGTGCCAGCAGTCTACTAGCGGGGGAGTACAATGAGCAGTTCTTC
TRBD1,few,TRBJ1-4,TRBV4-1,CASSQDRTGKPNEKLFF,TGCGCCAGCAGCCAAGATAGGACAGGGAAGCCTAATGAAAAACTGTTTTTT
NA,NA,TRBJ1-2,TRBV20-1,CSARDRQYNYGYTF,TGCAGTGCTAGAGATAGACAGTATAACTATGGCTACACCTTC
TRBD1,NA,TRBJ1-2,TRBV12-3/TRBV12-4,CASSKRQGNYGYTF,TGTGCCAGCAGCAAAAGACAGGGGAACTATGGCTACACCTTC
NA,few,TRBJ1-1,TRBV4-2,CASSQDTADLNTEAFF,TGTGCCAGCAGCCAAGATACGGCAGACCTGAACACTGAAGCTTTCTTT
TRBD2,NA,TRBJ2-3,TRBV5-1,CASSQGLAGGVSTDTQYF,TGCGCCAGCAGCCAGGGACTAGCGGGGGGCGTGAGCACAGATACGCAGTATTTT
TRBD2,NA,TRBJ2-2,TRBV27,CASSPLAGGTGELFF,TGTGCCAGCAGTCCCTTAGCGGGGGGAACCGGGGAGCTGTTTTTT
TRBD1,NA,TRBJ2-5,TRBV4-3,CASSQEYWRQGQETQYF,TGCGCCAGCAGCCAAGAATATTGGAGACAGGGGCAAGAGACCCAGTACTTC
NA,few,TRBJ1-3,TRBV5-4,CASSFGVSRQFSGNTIYF,TGTGCCAGCAGCTTTGGGGTCTCGAGACAGTTCTCTGGAAACACCATATATTTT
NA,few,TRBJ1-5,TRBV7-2,CASSPGAYSNQPQHF,TGTGCCAGCAGCCCTGGGGCGTATAGCAATCAGCCCCAGCATTTT
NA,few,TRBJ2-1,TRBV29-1,CSVPRVNEQFF,TGCAGCGTCCCTCGGGTGAATGAGCAGTTCTTC
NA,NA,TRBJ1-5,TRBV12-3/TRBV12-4,CASSLELRGGNQPQHF,TGTGCCAGCAGTTTGGAACTTAGGGGGGGCAATCAGCCCCAGCATTTT